This passage covers 19 T cell receptor beta chains from one sample sequenced in a study of shared clonotypes between healthy human individuals. The repertoire was sequenced with immunoSEQ multiplex PCR; TCRdb's copy has only in-frame clones and lacks some. Seen here are roughly 1.5 million clones, nearly 99% observed once, and the top ten hold roughly 0.42%. Sequenced: naive CD4+ T cells sorted from blood. Subset: CD45RA+ positively selected. Source of these receptors: a man between 25 and 39 years old in good health.

The chain is built from TRBV7-2 and TRBJ2-3; a possible D gene is TRBD2 (6 bases). The germline V and J ends were trimmed by 1 base and 8 bases, with 13 bases remaining between them. In germline, CDR1 is SGHTA, CDR2 FQGNSA. This CDR3 region has 14 residues. The CDR3 DNA reads as TGTGCCAGCAGCTTAGGAACCGCGGGGACTACGCAGTATTTT. Protein product: CASSLGTAGTTQYF. The complete variable domain, with remaining parts taken from reference TRBV7-2 and TRBJ2-3, reads GAGVSQSPSNKVTEKGKDVELRCDPISGHTALYWYRQSLGQGLEFLIYFQGNSAPDKSGLPSDRFSAERTGGSVSTLTIQRTQQEDSAVYLCASSLGTAGTTQYFGPGTRLTVL.

This chain connects TRBV7-3 to TRBJ2-1; the match to TRBD1 covers 11 bases. The CDR3 consists of 15 residues. Germline CDR1 is SGHTA and CDR2 is FQGTGA. J gave up 8 bases and V 2 bases, and 5 bases lay outside the gene matches. Here the CDR3 DNA reads TGTGCCAGCAGCTTAGGACAGGGGGCTACAGATGAGCAGTTCTTC. The encoded protein is CASSLGQGATDEQFF.

The chain links TRBV19 to TRBJ2-1; perhaps TRBD2 as D (5 bases). The ends were cut back, 8 bases at V and 10 bases at J, with 18 bases in the middle. The CDR3 extends over 13 amino acids. The germline V gene encodes CDR1 LNHDA and CDR2 SQIVND (reference sequence). The CDR3 sequence: CASSRRAETEQFF. The DNA of the CDR3 is TGTGCCAGTTCGAGAAGAGCGGAAACGGAGCAGTTCTTC.

The rearrangement joins TRBV5-5 to TRBJ2-7, with 9 bases lining up with TRBD2. V lost 0 bases to trimming and J lost 3 bases; unmatched junction nucleotides: 4. The germline V gene encodes CDR1 SGHKS and CDR2 YYEKEE (reference sequence). This CDR3 is 15 amino acids long. Here the CDR3 reads CASSLVAGDLYEQYF. The CDR3 coding sequence is TGTGCCAGCAGCTTGGTAGCGGGAGACCTCTACGAGCAGTACTTC.

The chain employs TRBV4-1 and TRBJ1-2, with D uncertain. In germline, CDR1 is MGHRA, CDR2 YSYEKL. The CDR3 consists of 14 residues. Trimming removed 0 bases from V and 8 bases from J, with 13 bases in between. For the CDR3, the DNA is TGCGCCAGCAGCCAAGATCCTGGTGGTCTGGGCTACACCTTC. It translates to CASSQDPGGLGYTF.

The rearrangement joins TRBV7-9 to TRBJ1-1; D is unresolved. V lost 3 bases and J lost 4, with 12 bases in between. Germline assignment: CDR1 SEHNR and CDR2 FQNEAQ (reference sequence). The CDR3 length is 14 residues. CDR3 amino acids: CASSFEQRGTEAFF. In DNA, the CDR3 is TGTGCCAGCAGCTTTGAGCAACGGGGCACTGAAGCTTTCTTT.

The chain couples TRBV7-6 to TRBJ2-3, with 12 bases lining up with TRBD2. Germline V gives CDR1 SGHVS, CDR2 FNYEAQ. V was pared by 5 bases and J by 0 bases, with 6 bases of the junction left unmatched. This CDR3 has 17 residues. CDR3 sequence reads: CASSLLAGGFSTDTQYF. The CDR3 DNA reads TGTGCCAGCAGCCTACTAGCGGGGGGATTCAGCACAGATACGCAGTATTTT.

This chain joins TRBV28 and TRBJ1-2; tentative D call: TRBD1 (6 bases). Trimming took off 5 bases at V and 2 bases at J, with 27 bases between the two ends. The CDR3 loop spans 19 amino acids. Per germline, CDR1 MDHEN and CDR2 SYDVKM. In DNA form, the CDR3 reads TGTGCCAGCAGTCTAAGACCCCTGCAGGGGATAAGACTAAACTATGGCTACACCTTC. Amino acids: CASSLRPLQGIRLNYGYTF.

The genes are TRBV7-2 and TRBJ2-3, with 8 bases fitting TRBD1. The germline gives CDR1 SGHTA, CDR2 FQGNSA. The trim removed 7 bases at V and 5 bases at J, leaving 8 bases unmatched. The CDR3 length is 14 residues. The CDR3 protein is CASNLGTGLDTQYF. The CDR3 DNA follows: TGTGCCAGCAATCTCGGGACAGGATTAGATACGCAGTATTTT.

In DNA form, the CDR3 reads TGTGCCAGCAGCTTTTTGGCGGGAGGGCCCCATGAGCAGTTCTTC. This translates into CASSFLAGGPHEQFF. This chain links TRBV11-2 with TRBJ2-1; TRBD2 matches at 9 bases. There are 15 residues in the CDR3. Germline V gene data show CDR1 as SGHAT and CDR2 as FQNNGV. The ends lost 3 bases at V and 8 bases at J; junction bases unmatched: 8.

The CDR3 here is CASSEAGKGGHGEQYF. CDR3 nucleotide sequence: TGTGCCAGCAGTGAAGCTGGGAAGGGGGGTCACGGCGAGCAGTACTTC. The genes are TRBV2 and TRBJ2-7; D tentatively reads TRBD1 or TRBD2 (6 bases each). There are 16 residues in the CDR3. Trimming stripped 0 bases from V and 6 bases from J, with 18 bases between. Germline CDR1 is SNHLY and CDR2 is FYNNEI.

The count of this clone is one. This rearrangement joins TRBV18 to TRBJ2-7; 10 nucleotides align to TRBD2. J lost 5 bases, V lost 3 bases, and 7 bases had no gene match. The CDR3 is 15 residues long. The germline V gene encodes CDR1 KGHSH and CDR2 LQKENI. CDR3 loop: CASSPRLAGDHEQYF. CDR3 bases: TGTGCCAGCTCACCGCGACTAGCGGGTGATCACGAGCAGTACTTC. Variable domain in full (rest from reference TRBV18 and TRBJ2-7): NAGVMQNPRHLVRRRGQEARLRCSPMKGHSHVYWYRQLPEEGLKFMVYLQKENIIDESGMPKERFSAEFPKEGPSILRIQQVVRGDSAAYFCASSPRLAGDHEQYFGPGTRLTVT.

This chain links TRBV2 with TRBJ1-1; unclear D gene. V was pared by 3 bases and J by 10 bases, with 12 bases between. CDR1 is SNHLY, CDR2 FYNNEI, per germline. The CDR3 runs to 12 residues. The CDR3 nucleotides are TGTGCCAGCAGTGACGCAGGACTCCCAGCTTTCTTT. It translates to CASSDAGLPAFF.

The sample holds one count of this clone. This chain links TRBV5-6 with TRBJ2-5; no reliable D call. The CDR3 is 14 amino acids. Trimming removed 1 base from V and 2 bases from J, with 9 bases in between. Germline V CDR1 and CDR2: SGHDT, YYEEEE. In DNA, the CDR3 is TGTGCCAGCAGCTTGACTGCGGTACAAGAGACCCAGTACTTC. It encodes CASSLTAVQETQYF.

The rearrangement links TRBV30 to TRBJ1-3, with D maybe TRBD1 (6 bases). From germline, CDR1 is GTSNPN and CDR2 SVGIG (reference sequence). The V and J ends lost 5 bases and 0 bases respectively, with 14 bases between them. The CDR3 extends over 15 amino acids. The CDR3 region has the DNA TGTGCCTGGCAAACAGGGACGTTCTCTGGAAACACCATATATTTT. Its translation: CAWQTGTFSGNTIYF. The full variable domain, with the rest looked up from reference TRBV30 and TRBJ1-3, is SQTIHQWPATLVQPVGSPLSLECTVEGTSNPNLYWYRQAAGRGLQLLFYSVGIGQISSEVPQNLSASRPQDRQFILSSKKLLLSDSGFYLCAWQTGTFSGNTIYFGEGSWLTVV.

CDR3 region: CASSQDGGSYTGELFF. CDR3 sequence (DNA): TGTGCCAGCAGCCAAGATGGCGGGAGCTACACCGGGGAGCTGTTTTTT. This sequence joins TRBV14 and TRBJ2-2, with TRBD2 matching over 7 bases. The CDR3 has 16 residues. CDR1 is SGHDN, CDR2 FVKESK, per germline. Trimming at V came to 0 bases and at J to 3 bases, leaving 4 bases not matched to a gene.

The CDR3, as DNA: TGTGCCAGCAGCTTAGGTAGGACGGCGCACAATGAGCAGTTCTTC. This sequence encodes CASSLGRTAHNEQFF. The chain combines TRBV11-3 with TRBJ2-1, with D uncertain. Per the germline V gene, CDR1 is SGHNT and CDR2 is YENEEA. The germline V and J ends were trimmed by 1 base and 5 bases, with 12 bases remaining between them. The CDR3 contains 15 residues.

The chain employs TRBV11-3 and TRBJ1-5, with D perhaps matching TRBD1 (6 bases). Germline CDR1 and CDR2: SGHNT and YENEEA. Trimming stripped 3 bases from V and 4 bases from J, with 22 bases between. The CDR3 extends over 18 amino acids. CDR3 in DNA: TGTGCCAGCAGCTTCTTTGCTCTATTACAGGGCGGTAATCAGCCCCAGCATTTT. Its translation is CASSFFALLQGGNQPQHF.

The V and J genes are TRBV7-9 and TRBJ2-1; possible D gene TRBD1, 5 bases. V was trimmed by 4 bases and J by 4 bases, leaving 17 bases between them. The CDR3 sequence is 16 residues long. Germline V lookup: CDR1 SEHNR, CDR2 FQNEAQ (reference sequence). The CDR3 sequence: CASSSLGTGAYNEQFF. CDR3 bases: TGTGCCAGCAGCTCATTGGGAACAGGCGCTTACAATGAGCAGTTCTTC.